This is a list of T cell receptor beta chains from one sample in a study of response to subunit inactivated influenza vaccine. TCRdb called the RT-PCR reads again in MiXCR, with one record for every CDR3 protein. The sample has hundreds of thousands of distinct CDR3 sequences, over 9% seen once. These data also formed part of another study, on T cells expressing NK-cell markers.

The source material was PBMCs from blood, sampled on the day of vaccination. The receptors derive from a man in his fifties or sixties who received an inactivated influenza vaccine. Each CDR3 is given with its conserved first and last residue. D genes are given only for firm matches. Size is stated for part of the rows, as once, few or many counts, or as a class when the clone is expanded.

v_gene	d_gene	abundance	j_gene	CDR3aa	CDR3nt
TRBV5-1	TRBD2	NA	TRBJ2-1	CASSLELAGALRNEQFF	TGCGCCAGCAGCTTGGAATTAGCGGGGGCTTTGCGCAATGAGCAGTTCTTC
TRBV28	TRBD2	NA	TRBJ2-5	CASSLFGELAVYQETQYF	TGTGCCAGCAGTTTATTCGGGGAACTAGCGGTGTACCAAGAGACCCAGTACTTC
TRBV7-9	NA	NA	TRBJ2-2	CASRSRDPTGELFF	TGTGCCAGCAGATCCAGGGATCCCACCGGGGAGCTGTTTTTT
TRBV7-9	TRBD2	many	TRBJ2-3	CASSPQTSFSDTQYF	TGTGCCAGCAGCCCCCAGACTAGCTTCTCAGATACGCAGTATTTT
TRBV5-1	NA	many	TRBJ2-3	CASSLAMGSTDTQYF	TGCGCCAGCAGCTTGGCCATGGGGAGCACAGATACGCAGTATTTT
TRBV6-6	NA	NA	TRBJ2-5	CATQIGVGETQYF	TGTGCCACCCAAATAGGGGTAGGGGAGACCCAGTACTTC
TRBV5-1	NA	NA	TRBJ2-5	CASSPDSIHSETQYF	TGCGCCAGCAGCCCTGACTCTATACACTCGGAGACCCAGTACTTC
TRBV7-6	NA	NA	TRBJ2-5	CASSVRVAPAQETQYF	TGTGCCAGCAGCGTAAGGGTGGCGCCAGCCCAAGAGACCCAGTACTTC
TRBV5-4	NA	NA	TRBJ2-3	CASSPGQSPSTDTQYF	TGTGCCAGCAGCCCCGGACAGTCGCCTAGCACAGATACGCAGTATTTT
TRBV27	NA	few	TRBJ2-3	CASSLSGYTQYF	TGTGCCAGCAGTTTATCAGGTTATACGCAGTATTTT
TRBV6-1	NA	few	TRBJ2-1	CASSEVGLLSYNEQFF	TGTGCCAGCAGTGAAGTAGGGCTCTTGTCCTACAATGAGCAGTTCTTC
TRBV2	TRBD2	once	TRBJ2-7	CASSEDGGLGYEQYF	TGTGCCAGCAGTGAAGACGGGGGGTTGGGCTACGAGCAGTACTTC
TRBV29-1	NA	NA	TRBJ1-2	CSVRVGYGYTF	TGCAGCGTAAGGGTAGGCTATGGCTACACCTTC
TRBV5-1	TRBD1	few	TRBJ2-7	CASSTGQGMVYEQYF	TGCGCCAGCAGCACCGGACAGGGAATGGTCTACGAGCAGTACTTC
TRBV5-1	NA	many	TRBJ2-2	CASRSQGGTGELFF	TGCGCCAGCAGGTCACAGGGAGGGACCGGGGAGCTGTTTTTT
TRBV12-3/TRBV12-4	TRBD1	few	TRBJ2-7	CASSFPRGLHEQYF	TGTGCCAGCAGTTTCCCCAGGGGGCTGCACGAGCAGTACTTC
TRBV5-1	TRBD1	NA	TRBJ2-3	CASSHTGAVDTQYF	TGCGCCAGCAGCCACACAGGGGCTGTAGATACGCAGTATTTT
TRBV5-1	NA	NA	TRBJ2-1	CASSLFPQGPNNEQFF	TGCGCCAGCAGCTTGTTTCCGCAGGGTCCCAACAATGAGCAGTTCTTC